This T cell receptor beta chain emerged from a study of cytomegalovirus exposure and HLA in healthy donors. Study-level findings and limits: The authors excluded some V segments, including TRBV6-2 and TRBV6-3, as indistinguishable. Reports showed the classifier diagnosing cytomegalovirus status with high specificity and sensitivity. According to an earlier analysis, most TCR beta V segments yielded productive rearrangements about 87% or about 30% of the time.

Both 60 Vbeta primers and 13 Jbeta primers went into the PCR. Profiling relied on immunoSEQ multiplex PCR, and the TCRdb table lists in-frame clones only, not all of them. The sample gives around 150,000 clones, approximately 80% of which show up once; about 3.4% is in the top ten. Concerning this clone itself: Its matching antigen is unknown.

The CDR3 is 14 residues long. Germline CDR1 and CDR2: LNHDA and SQIVND (reference sequence). V was pared by 7 bases and J by 3 bases, with 13 bases between. V and J are TRBV19 and TRBJ2-1; D unclear. What was sequenced was PBMCs. The receptor was derived from a man aged 40-50 years in good health and CMV-seronegative. Written as DNA, the CDR3 is TGTGCCAGTACCATCGACTGGAGCTACAATGAGCAGTTCTTC. It codes for CASTIDWSYNEQFF.